The next 32 T cell receptor beta chains were all read from a single sample in a study of blood T cell repertoires in COVID-19. TCRdb keeps only in-frame clones here, not all; method: immunoSEQ multiplex PCR. The profile shows 250,000 to 350,000 clones, roughly nine tenths of them singletons. Sequenced sample: PBMCs or T cells enriched from blood (not recorded which). These TCRs come from a woman between 18 and 29 years old who had recovered from COVID-19.

The J gene is TRBJ2-7, the V gene TRBV11-2, with 8 nucleotides matching TRBD2. After removal of 5 bases from V and 4 bases from J, the junction contained 13 bases not matched to a gene. The CDR3 is 16 residues long. Looked up from germline, CDR1 is SGHAT and CDR2 is FQNNGV. The CDR3 sequence: CASSPYPTSGAYEQYF. The CDR3, as DNA: TGTGCCAGCAGCCCTTACCCAACTAGCGGCGCGTACGAGCAGTACTTC.

The V gene is TRBV27, the J gene TRBJ1-1; D may be TRBD1 (6 bases). CDR1 and CDR2 (germline): MNHEY, SMNVEV (reference sequence). The CDR3 is 15 residues long. Trimming cost V 3 bases and J 6 bases, with 17 bases left between them. The CDR3 nucleotides are TGTGCCAGCAGTTTCTTGGGGGCGAAGCTCCCTGAAGCTTTCTTT. Translating gives CASSFLGAKLPEAFF.

The chain uses TRBV29-1 and TRBJ2-2, with TRBD2 matching over 10 bases. There are 15 residues in the CDR3. With 0 bases clipped from V and 3 bases from J, the junction kept 1 base outside the gene matches. CDR1 and CDR2 from the germline V gene are SQVTM and ANQGSEA. The CDR3 region is CSVEDGLADTGELFF. The DNA of the CDR3 is TGCAGCGTTGAAGACGGACTAGCGGACACCGGGGAGCTGTTTTTT.

V gene TRBV27 combines with J gene TRBJ1-2, with 8 bases identical to TRBD1. CDR3 length equals 14 residues. Germline assignment: CDR1 MNHEY and CDR2 SMNVEV (reference sequence). J gave up 8 bases and V 3 bases, and 8 bases lay outside the gene matches. CDR3 DNA: TGTGCCAGCAGTTTGAGGGCAGGGGGCTACGGCTACACCTTC. This codes for CASSLRAGGYGYTF.

This chain connects TRBV27 to TRBJ1-1; a weak D match, TRBD1 (6 bases). V gave up 4 bases and J gave up 2 bases, with 14 bases separating them. Germline V gene sequence: CDR1 MNHEY, CDR2 SMNVEV (reference sequence). CDR3 length equals 15 residues. This CDR3 is CASSSRWTVNTEAFF. CDR3 in DNA: TGTGCCAGCAGTTCGAGATGGACAGTTAACACTGAAGCTTTCTTT.

The V gene is TRBV19, the J gene TRBJ2-7, with TRBD1 identical over 9 bases. With V trimmed by 6 bases and J by 2 bases, 8 bases remained unmatched. CDR1 is LNHDA, CDR2 SQIVND, per germline (reference sequence). The CDR3 consists of 15 residues. The CDR3 nucleotides read TGTGCCAGTAGCCCGACAGGGGGAAGAACCTACGAGCAGTACTTC. Protein sequence: CASSPTGGRTYEQYF.

The chain is built from TRBV28 and TRBJ1-2, with D maybe TRBD1 (5 bases). The CDR3 length is 12 residues. Germline V lookup: CDR1 MDHEN, CDR2 SYDVKM. Trimming left V 6 bases short and J 8 bases short, with 13 bases between. The CDR3 here is CASSGDSEGYTF. In nucleotides, the CDR3 is TGTGCCAGCAGCGGGGACTCTGAGGGCTACACCTTC.

V and J are TRBV29-1 and TRBJ2-1; D possibly corresponds to TRBD2 (6 bases). The CDR3 totals 12 residues. With 3 bases removed from V and 4 bases from J, the gap between germline ends came to 7 bases. In germline, CDR1 is SQVTM, CDR2 ANQGSEA. The CDR3 nucleotides read TGCAGCGTTGACGGGGGATACAATGAGCAGTTCTTC. It yields the protein CSVDGGYNEQFF.

The chain recombines TRBV18 with TRBJ1-5; TRBD1 might be the D (5 bases). Germline V gives CDR1 KGHSH, CDR2 LQKENI. The CDR3 is 13 residues long. Between the trimmed V and J ends, which lost 10 bases and 0 bases, there was a span of 10 bases. The CDR3: CATSGASNQPQHF. The CDR3, as DNA: TGTGCCACGTCTGGGGCTAGCAATCAGCCCCAGCATTTT.

The chain recombines TRBV5-6 with TRBJ1-2, with D tentatively TRBD1 (5 bases). V lost 0 bases and J lost 4, with 16 bases in between. The CDR3 has 16 amino acids. Looked up from germline, CDR1 is SGHDT and CDR2 is YYEEEE. For the CDR3, the DNA is TGTGCCAGCAGCTTGGTGGGGGGAAGATTTAGCTATGGCTACACCTTC. Its translation: CASSLVGGRFSYGYTF.

The genes are TRBV27 and TRBJ2-7, with a weak D call TRBD1 (5 bases). Germline-derived CDR1 and CDR2 are MNHEY and SMNVEV (reference sequence). V was shortened by 0 bases and J by 4 bases, with 10 bases between the two germline ends. The CDR3 is 14 residues long. The CDR3 sequence: CASSLSGVGYEQYF. CDR3 bases: TGTGCCAGCAGTTTATCAGGGGTAGGTTACGAGCAGTACTTC.

Of note for this clone: The same CDR3 is also encoded by other DNA sequences in this sample. The genes are TRBV18 and TRBJ1-6, with no clear D. Germline lookup yields CDR1 KGHSH and CDR2 LQKENI. Trimming removed 2 bases at V and 7 bases at J, with 9 bases between. CDR3 length: 14 amino acids. The CDR3 loop is CASSPEGGNSPLHF. CDR3 DNA: TGTGCCAGCTCACCAGAGGGAGGCAATTCACCCCTCCACTTT.

The V and J genes are TRBV7-9 and TRBJ2-1, with D unresolved. CDR1 and CDR2 from the germline V gene are SEHNR and FQNEAQ (reference sequence). Trimming shortened V by 1 base and J by 3 bases, and 7 bases separated the two germline ends. The CDR3 length is 14 residues. This CDR3 is CASSLDLYYNEQFF. The CDR3 DNA follows: TGTGCCAGCAGCTTAGACCTCTACTACAATGAGCAGTTCTTC. Combining the CDR3 with reference TRBV7-9 and TRBJ2-1 gives the whole variable domain DTGVSQNPRHKITKRGQNVTFRCDPISEHNRLYWYRQTLGQGPEFLTYFQNEAQLEKSRLLSDRFSAERPKGSFSTLEIQRTEQGDSAMYLCASSLDLYYNEQFFGPGTRLTVL.

The CDR3 coding sequence is TGTGCCAGCAGCCTCAGCTACAAGCCCGGGGGGGTTCAACTTTTTAATGAAAAACTGTTTTTT. This encodes CASSLSYKPGGVQLFNEKLFF. V usage is TRBV6-6 and J usage is TRBJ1-4, with D possibly TRBD1 on 5 matching bases. Germline V gene lookup returns CDR1 MNHNY and CDR2 SVGAGI (reference sequence). The CDR3 has 21 amino acids. Trimming left V 6 bases short and J 4 bases short, with 33 bases between.

This rearrangement joins TRBV27 to TRBJ2-2; D possibly corresponds to TRBD1 (7 bases). Germline-derived CDR1 and CDR2 are MNHEY and SMNVEV (reference sequence). The CDR3 sequence is 14 residues long. V lost 7 bases to trimming and J lost 5 bases, with 14 bases between them. The DNA of the CDR3 is TGTGCCAGCATACGACAGGGAGGAACCGGGGAGCTGTTTTTT. Translation gives CASIRQGGTGELFF.

The chain links TRBV5-1 to TRBJ1-1; TRBD1 matches 7 bases. There are 14 residues in the CDR3. The V gene's germline CDR1 is SGHRS and CDR2 YFSETQ. V was clipped by 4 bases and J by 1 base; unmatched bases: 4. CDR3 protein: CASSKGQPNTEAFF. The CDR3 DNA reads TGCGCCAGCAGCAAGGGACAGCCGAACACTGAAGCTTTCTTT. Full variable domain (outside the CDR3, taken from reference TRBV5-1 and TRBJ1-1): KAGVTQTPRYLIKTRGQQVTLSCSPISGHRSVSWYQQTPGQGLQFLFEYFSETQRNKGNFPGRFSGRQFSNSRSEMNVSTLELGDSALYLCASSKGQPNTEAFFGQGTRLTVV.

V is TRBV9 and J is TRBJ2-1; D unclear. The length of the CDR3 is 15 residues. The ends were cut back, 0 bases at V and 5 bases at J, with 12 bases in the middle. The germline CDR1 and CDR2 sequences are SGDLS and YYNGEE. The CDR3 loop is CASSVVALPDNEQFF. Written as DNA, the CDR3 is TGTGCCAGCAGCGTAGTAGCTCTCCCGGACAATGAGCAGTTCTTC.

This sequence joins TRBV2 and TRBJ1-1, with D maybe TRBD1 (6 bases). V lost 6 bases and J 6 bases, leaving 17 bases between the germline ends. This CDR3 comprises 14 residues. The germline V gene has CDR1 SNHLY and CDR2 FYNNEI. This CDR3 reads CASRRTEPDAEAFF. The CDR3 region has the DNA TGTGCCAGCAGGAGGACAGAGCCTGACGCTGAAGCTTTCTTT. Using reference TRBV2 and TRBJ1-1 for the parts outside the CDR3, the full variable domain is EPEVTQTPSHQVTQMGQEVILRCVPISNHLYFYWYRQILGQKVEFLVSFYNNEISEKSEIFDDQFSVERPDGSNFTLKIRSTKLEDSAMYFCASRRTEPDAEAFFGQGTRLTVV.

The rearrangement uses TRBV3-1 (or the pseudogene TRBV3-2) and TRBJ2-2; D may be TRBD1 (6 bases). CDR3 length equals 18 residues. V lost 0 bases, J lost 4 bases, and 18 bases lay in between. CDR1 and CDR2 (germline): LGHDT, YNNKEL (reference sequence). The CDR3 region is CASSQDRPGVGGTGELFF. CDR3 DNA: TGTGCCAGCAGCCAAGACCGTCCTGGGGTAGGGGGCACCGGGGAGCTGTTTTTT.

This rearrangement joins TRBV5-1 to TRBJ2-2; D may be TRBD1 (5 bases). CDR3 length equals 15 residues. Between the trimmed V and J ends, which lost 2 bases and 4 bases, there was a span of 12 bases. Germline V lookup: CDR1 SGHRS, CDR2 YFSETQ. The CDR3 region has the DNA TGCGCCAGCAGCTTTTACCCAGACAGCACCGGGGAGCTGTTTTTT. Protein: CASSFYPDSTGELFF.

The chain couples TRBV12-5 to TRBJ2-5, with TRBD1 matching over 9 bases. The CDR3 covers 15 residues. In germline, CDR1 is LGHNT, CDR2 FRNRAP. The V and J ends lost 1 base and 6 bases, in that order; junction bases with no gene match: 6. Here the CDR3 reads CASGLGGQGRKTQYF. DNA of the CDR3: TGTGCTAGTGGTTTGGGTGGACAGGGGAGAAAGACCCAGTACTTC.

A few counts support this clone. CDR3 amino acids: CSVEVGGGYGYTF. DNA for the CDR3: TGCAGCGTTGAAGTAGGGGGGGGCTATGGCTACACCTTC. V usage is TRBV29-1 and J usage is TRBJ1-2, with D tentatively TRBD1 (6 bases). V was cut by 1 base and J by 4 bases, with 10 bases left in between. Germline V gene sequence: CDR1 SQVTM, CDR2 ANQGSEA. The CDR3 has 13 amino acids.

This chain joins TRBV3-1 (or the pseudogene TRBV3-2) and TRBJ2-2; 7 nucleotides match TRBD2. The junction had 3 bases not matched to a gene; V was cut back by 5 bases and J by 0 bases. CDR1 and CDR2 (germline): LGHDT, YNNKEL (reference sequence). CDR3 length equals 15 residues. The CDR3 DNA reads as TGTGCCAGCAGCAAGAGCGGGACGAACACCGGGGAGCTGTTTTTT. It yields the protein CASSKSGTNTGELFF.

This rearrangement joins TRBV12-2 to TRBJ1-2; the tabulated D call, TRBD1, remains unverified against the DNA. TRBV12-2 is given as a pseudogene. The CDR3 has 13 amino acids. CDR3 loop: CASRKDSHYGYTF. CDR3 sequence (DNA): TGTGCAAGTCGCAAGGACAGTCACTATGGCTACACCTTC.

For the CDR3, the DNA is TGTGCCAGCAGCCAGACAGGGGCGCAGGGCTATGGCTACACCTTC. Its protein is CASSQTGAQGYGYTF. The chain is built from TRBV3-1 (or the pseudogene TRBV3-2) and TRBJ1-2, with 8 positions matching TRBD1. Losses at the gene ends were 3 bases for V and 4 bases for J; bases not matched to a gene: 7. Germline values: CDR1 LGHDT, CDR2 YNNKEL (reference sequence). There are 15 residues in the CDR3.

This clone was seen just once. The chain has TRBV3-1 (or the pseudogene TRBV3-2) and TRBJ2-7; perhaps TRBD1 as D (6 bases). With 1 base removed from V and 2 bases from J, the gap between germline ends came to 15 bases. CDR3 length equals 16 residues. Germline V gives CDR1 LGHDT, CDR2 YNNKEL (reference sequence). CDR3 sequence (DNA): TGTGCCAGCAGCCAAGTGTTGGGGACATCAACCTACGAGCAGTACTTC. This translates into CASSQVLGTSTYEQYF.

This clone was seen just once. The rearrangement uses TRBV18 and TRBJ1-1, with TRBD1 identical over 8 bases. CDR1 and CDR2 from the germline V gene are KGHSH and LQKENI. This CDR3 comprises 13 residues. V lost 10 bases and J lost 0; bases outside the gene matches: 4. The CDR3 nucleotides read TGTGCCACCCAGGGACAGGTGAACACTGAAGCTTTCTTT. Its translation is CATQGQVNTEAFF.

In its sample, this clone was seen once. This chain joins TRBV6-5 and TRBJ1-6, with no clear D. This CDR3 is 13 amino acids long. CDR1 and CDR2 (germline): MNHEY, SVGAGI. V lost 3 bases and J lost 8, with 8 bases in between. The CDR3 DNA reads as TGTGCCAGCAGTTATTCCCGGTATTCACCCCTCCACTTT. It translates to CASSYSRYSPLHF.

The V and J genes are TRBV5-4 and TRBJ2-7; TRBD1 matches 9 bases. With V trimmed by 5 bases and J by 3 bases, 9 bases remained unmatched. This CDR3 is built from 15 residues. The V gene's germline CDR1 is SGHNT and CDR2 YYREEE (reference sequence). In DNA, the CDR3 is TGTGCCAGCAGTTACACAGGGGGCAGCATCTACGAGCAGTACTTC. Protein sequence: CASSYTGGSIYEQYF.

J is TRBJ1-5 and V is TRBV27; TRBD1 might be the D (6 bases). The germline V gene has CDR1 MNHEY and CDR2 SMNVEV (reference sequence). The CDR3 totals 11 residues. V shed 6 bases and J shed 15 bases, with 15 bases lying between them. The CDR3, as DNA: TGTGCCAGCAGCATGGGGGCAGGTATGCATTTT. Amino acids: CASSMGAGMHF.

CDR3 nucleotides: TGTGCCAGCAGCTTCCTCCCGGATCGACAGGGTGGCTACACCTTC. Translation: CASSFLPDRQGGYTF. V usage is TRBV5-6 and J usage is TRBJ1-2; 7 positions agree with TRBD1. The germline CDR1 and CDR2 sequences are SGHDT and YYEEEE. CDR3 size: 15 residues. Losses at the gene ends were 2 bases for V and 7 bases for J; bases not matched to a gene: 11.

CDR3 in DNA: TGTGCCAGCAGCTTTTCGGGGGGACCCACCGGGGAGCTGTTTTTT. Encoded protein: CASSFSGGPTGELFF. This sequence joins TRBV13 and TRBJ2-2; 7 bases are a match to TRBD2. Trimming removed 3 bases from V and 4 bases from J; junction bases left unmatched: 5. The germline gives CDR1 PRHDT, CDR2 FYEKMQ (reference sequence). The CDR3 runs to 15 residues.